This is a list of T cell receptor beta chains from one sample in a study of cytomegalovirus exposure and HLA in healthy donors. Libraries were prepared by immunoSEQ multiplex PCR; TCRdb keeps only in-frame clonotypes and omits some of them. Of some 85,000 clones listed, over 60% are singletons. Sequences were obtained from PBMCs. Every receptor here comes from a man aged 35-49 years in good health and CMV-seronegative. The CDR3 runs from the conserved cysteine through the conserved F or W. The D gene is left open where the match is weak. Expanded clones get a size class; other rows say once, few or many, or leave the size out.

j_gene: TRBJ1-2; abundance: once; d_gene: TRBD1; v_gene: TRBV28; CDR3nt: TGTGCCAGCAGTTTCTGGGACAGGGGGCTTTACTATGGCTACACCTTC; CDR3aa: CASSFWDRGLYYGYTF
j_gene: TRBJ2-1; abundance: .; d_gene: TRBD2; v_gene: TRBV5-4; CDR3nt: TGTGCCAGCAGCTTACCTAGCGGGGGTTACAATGAGCAGTTCTTC; CDR3aa: CASSLPSGGYNEQFF
j_gene: TRBJ1-4; abundance: .; d_gene: .; v_gene: TRBV30; CDR3nt: TGTGCCTGGAGTGAAAACCGACTCGACAGGAGGAACGAAAAACTGTTTTTT; CDR3aa: CAWSENRLDRRNEKLFF
j_gene: TRBJ2-1; abundance: .; d_gene: TRBD2; v_gene: TRBV4-3; CDR3nt: TGCGCCAGCAGCCACACGACGACTAGCGGGGGGGCCCCGTTCTTC; CDR3aa: CASSHTTTSGGAPFF
j_gene: TRBJ1-5; abundance: .; d_gene: TRBD1; v_gene: TRBV28; CDR3nt: TGTGCCAGCACTCTACAGGGGAGTCAGCCCCAGCATTTT; CDR3aa: CASTLQGSQPQHF
j_gene: TRBJ1-4; abundance: .; d_gene: .; v_gene: TRBV7-9; CDR3nt: TGTGCCAGCAGCAGGGGGACGGCTGAAAAACTGTTTTTT; CDR3aa: CASSRGTAEKLFF
j_gene: TRBJ2-7; abundance: .; d_gene: TRBD2; v_gene: TRBV19; CDR3nt: TGTGCCAGTAGTATAGGTAGCGGGGGTTGCGAGCAGTACTTC; CDR3aa: CASSIGSGGCEQYF
j_gene: TRBJ1-1; abundance: .; d_gene: .; v_gene: TRBV7-8; CDR3nt: TGTGCCCCGAGCCCAGCTTTCTTT; CDR3aa: CAPSPAFF
j_gene: TRBJ2-7; abundance: .; d_gene: TRBD1; v_gene: TRBV4-3; CDR3nt: TGCGCCAGCAGCCAAAGCATCCCGGGACAGGCCTCCTACGAGCAGTACTTC; CDR3aa: CASSQSIPGQASYEQYF
j_gene: TRBJ2-5; abundance: .; d_gene: .; v_gene: TRBV28; CDR3nt: TGTGCCAGCAGTTTAGGAGGGGCCGTGGAGACCCAGTACTTC; CDR3aa: CASSLGGAVETQYF
j_gene: TRBJ2-7; abundance: .; d_gene: .; v_gene: TRBV5-6; CDR3nt: TGTGCCAGCAGCTTCAACTACGAGCAGTACTTC; CDR3aa: CASSFNYEQYF
j_gene: TRBJ1-1; abundance: .; d_gene: .; v_gene: TRBV19; CDR3nt: TGTGCCAGTAGTTACGGCTCGAGGGCTGAAGCTTTCTTT; CDR3aa: CASSYGSRAEAFF
j_gene: TRBJ2-7; abundance: .; d_gene: TRBD1; v_gene: TRBV5-4; CDR3nt: TGTGCCAGCAGCTTGTACCGGGACAGGGTACGCGACGAGCAGTACTTC; CDR3aa: CASSLYRDRVRDEQYF
j_gene: TRBJ2-4; abundance: .; d_gene: TRBD1; v_gene: TRBV4-1; CDR3nt: TGCGCCAGCAGCTACCCTCGTGACAGGGGTTTCATAAACATTCAGTACTTC; CDR3aa: CASSYPRDRGFINIQYF
j_gene: TRBJ1-4; abundance: .; d_gene: .; v_gene: TRBV9; CDR3nt: TGTGCCAGCAGCCCTCGTCCTGGCCCCAATGAAAAACTGTTTTTT; CDR3aa: CASSPRPGPNEKLFF
j_gene: TRBJ2-1; abundance: .; d_gene: .; v_gene: TRBV15; CDR3nt: TGTGCCACCAGTAGTTCCTTTTACAGGGACCTCTCCTACAATGAGCAGTTCTTC; CDR3aa: CATSSSFYRDLSYNEQFF
j_gene: TRBJ1-1; abundance: .; d_gene: .; v_gene: TRBV5-8; CDR3nt: TGTGCCAGCAGCCTAGGTCCCCCGGGCACTGAAGCTTTCTTT; CDR3aa: CASSLGPPGTEAFF
j_gene: TRBJ1-6; abundance: once; d_gene: .; v_gene: TRBV7-2; CDR3nt: TGTGCCAGCAGCCCCCGGGGCAGGGAGGTAGGGTCACCCCTCCACTTT; CDR3aa: CASSPRGREVGSPLHF
j_gene: TRBJ2-7; abundance: once; d_gene: TRBD2; v_gene: TRBV7-9; CDR3nt: TGTGCCAGCAGCCGACTAGCTGTGGCCTACGAGCAGTACTTC; CDR3aa: CASSRLAVAYEQYF
j_gene: TRBJ1-2; abundance: .; d_gene: .; v_gene: TRBV7-9; CDR3nt: TGTGCCAGCAGCTTGGGGGCGATTGGCTACACCTTC; CDR3aa: CASSLGAIGYTF
j_gene: TRBJ2-3; abundance: .; d_gene: TRBD2; v_gene: TRBV4-3; CDR3nt: TGCGCCAGCAGCATAAGAGGGACTAGCGGGGGTGCAGATACGCAGTATTTT; CDR3aa: CASSIRGTSGGADTQYF
j_gene: TRBJ1-4; abundance: .; d_gene: TRBD1; v_gene: TRBV29-1; CDR3nt: TGCAGCGTGGGACAGGGTAAGGGAGAAAAACTGTTTTTT; CDR3aa: CSVGQGKGEKLFF
j_gene: TRBJ2-5; abundance: few; d_gene: .; v_gene: TRBV7-9; CDR3nt: TGTGCCAGCAGCCCTGAGGGGACTTCTCAAGAGACCCAGTACTTC; CDR3aa: CASSPEGTSQETQYF
j_gene: TRBJ2-3; abundance: once; d_gene: .; v_gene: TRBV27; CDR3nt: TGTGCCAGCAGTTTAGAGCGGGCTAGCACAGATACGCAGTATTTT; CDR3aa: CASSLERASTDTQYF
j_gene: TRBJ1-5; abundance: .; d_gene: .; v_gene: TRBV2; CDR3nt: TGTGCCAGCAGGGGTGGGGGGGAACCCCAGCATTTT; CDR3aa: CASRGGGEPQHF
j_gene: TRBJ2-3; abundance: .; d_gene: TRBD2; v_gene: TRBV7-2; CDR3nt: TGTGCCAGCAGCCCCCGTAGCAGCGGGGGATTTGCAGATACGCAGTATTTT; CDR3aa: CASSPRSSGGFADTQYF
j_gene: TRBJ2-2; abundance: .; d_gene: TRBD2; v_gene: TRBV7-2; CDR3nt: TGTGCCAGCAGTTCGACTAGCGGGGGGGGCACCGGGGAGCTGTTTTTT; CDR3aa: CASSSTSGGGTGELFF
j_gene: TRBJ1-4; abundance: .; d_gene: .; v_gene: TRBV7-9; CDR3nt: TGTTCCAGCAGCTTTCCTGGCCAGGGTGCAACTAATGAAAAACTGTTTTTT; CDR3aa: CSSSFPGQGATNEKLFF
j_gene: TRBJ1-1; abundance: few; d_gene: .; v_gene: TRBV30; CDR3nt: TGTGCCTGGCCTAAGCCTCCACAGGAGAGTAGAACTGAAGCTTTCTTT; CDR3aa: CAWPKPPQESRTEAFF
j_gene: TRBJ2-3; abundance: .; d_gene: TRBD2; v_gene: TRBV4-2; CDR3nt: TGTGCCAGCAGCCAAGATCGAAGCGGGGGGGCCGCAGATACGCAGTATTTT; CDR3aa: CASSQDRSGGAADTQYF
j_gene: TRBJ1-6; abundance: once; d_gene: .; v_gene: TRBV5-1; CDR3nt: TGCGCCAGCAGCTTGGCCGTAGGGGGGGATTCACCCCTCCACTTT; CDR3aa: CASSLAVGGDSPLHF
j_gene: TRBJ1-6; abundance: once; d_gene: .; v_gene: TRBV21-1; CDR3nt: TGTGCCAGCAGCAAAGAGGCAGGCCTCCTCCACTTT; CDR3aa: CASSKEAGLLHF
j_gene: TRBJ2-7; abundance: few; d_gene: TRBD1; v_gene: TRBV4-2; CDR3nt: TGTGCCAGCAGCTTACAGGGGATAGAATCCCACGAGCAGTACTTC; CDR3aa: CASSLQGIESHEQYF
j_gene: TRBJ2-7; abundance: .; d_gene: TRBD2; v_gene: TRBV30; CDR3nt: TGTGCCTGGAGTCGGACTAGCGGTGCCTACGAGCAGTACTTC; CDR3aa: CAWSRTSGAYEQYF
j_gene: TRBJ2-7; abundance: .; d_gene: .; v_gene: TRBV4-2; CDR3nt: TGTGCCAGCAGCCGAGACACCTACGAGCAGTACTTC; CDR3aa: CASSRDTYEQYF
j_gene: TRBJ2-1; abundance: .; d_gene: .; v_gene: TRBV5-1; CDR3nt: TGCGCCAGCAGCAACTCCCGGAACTCAGGGGTGAGTCGCAATGAGCAGTTCTTC; CDR3aa: CASSNSRNSGVSRNEQFF
j_gene: TRBJ2-7; abundance: few; d_gene: .; v_gene: TRBV6-1; CDR3nt: TGTGCCAGCAAGACAGTAACCTACGAGCAGTACTTC; CDR3aa: CASKTVTYEQYF
j_gene: TRBJ1-2; abundance: .; d_gene: .; v_gene: TRBV9; CDR3nt: TGTGCCAGCAGCGTAGCCGACAGAGTCTATGGCTACACCTTC; CDR3aa: CASSVADRVYGYTF
j_gene: TRBJ2-7; abundance: .; d_gene: TRBD2; v_gene: TRBV5-1; CDR3nt: TGCGCCAGCAGGAAAACGACTAGCGTTTACTCCTACGAGCAGTACTTC; CDR3aa: CASRKTTSVYSYEQYF
j_gene: TRBJ1-2; abundance: .; d_gene: .; v_gene: TRBV30; CDR3nt: TGTGCCTCAAGGATTCCCCACAGGCAATTCCTCTATGGCTACACCTTC; CDR3aa: CASRIPHRQFLYGYTF
j_gene: TRBJ1-2; abundance: .; d_gene: TRBD1; v_gene: TRBV19; CDR3nt: TGTGCCAGTAGTACCGACAGGGGGCCTAACTATGGCTACACCTTC; CDR3aa: CASSTDRGPNYGYTF
j_gene: TRBJ2-2; abundance: .; d_gene: .; v_gene: TRBV4-1; CDR3nt: TGCGCCAGCAGCCAAGAAAAGGGGTGGTTCACCGGGGAGCTGTTTTTT; CDR3aa: CASSQEKGWFTGELFF
j_gene: TRBJ2-3; abundance: .; d_gene: .; v_gene: TRBV11-3; CDR3nt: TGTGCCAGCAGCTTAGAGTCCGGGGATAGCACAGATACGCAGTATTTT; CDR3aa: CASSLESGDSTDTQYF
j_gene: TRBJ2-5; abundance: .; d_gene: TRBD2; v_gene: TRBV7-9; CDR3nt: TGTGCCAGCAGCCCTCAGACTAGCGGGGAAAGGACCCAGTACTTC; CDR3aa: CASSPQTSGERTQYF
j_gene: TRBJ1-1; abundance: .; d_gene: .; v_gene: TRBV6-1; CDR3nt: TGTGCCAGCAGTGTCACAGGTATCCCTGAAGCTTTCTTT; CDR3aa: CASSVTGIPEAFF
j_gene: TRBJ1-2; abundance: .; d_gene: .; v_gene: TRBV4-3; CDR3nt: TGCGCCAGCAGCCAAGCGTCTAACTATGGCTACACCTTC; CDR3aa: CASSQASNYGYTF
j_gene: TRBJ1-1; abundance: .; d_gene: TRBD1; v_gene: TRBV4-2; CDR3nt: TGTGCCAGCAGCTTGGTGGGCCCTGTTGGCAGGGGGACCACTGAAGCTTTCTTT; CDR3aa: CASSLVGPVGRGTTEAFF
j_gene: TRBJ1-2; abundance: .; d_gene: .; v_gene: TRBV5-1; CDR3nt: TGCGCCAGCAGCTTGGATAAAGGCTACACCTTC; CDR3aa: CASSLDKGYTF
j_gene: TRBJ2-7; abundance: .; d_gene: TRBD1; v_gene: TRBV7-2; CDR3nt: TGTGCCAGCAGCGTGGGACAGGGGAGGCTGTACGAGCAGTACTTC; CDR3aa: CASSVGQGRLYEQYF
j_gene: TRBJ2-1; abundance: .; d_gene: TRBD2; v_gene: TRBV4-1; CDR3nt: TGCGCCAGCAGCCAAAGGACTAGCGGGGGGACCGAGCAGTTCTTC; CDR3aa: CASSQRTSGGTEQFF
j_gene: TRBJ1-5; abundance: .; d_gene: .; v_gene: TRBV4-2; CDR3nt: TGTGCCAGCAGCCAAGGCGGTGGTAACAGGGCTGAAGGACCCCAGCATTTT; CDR3aa: CASSQGGGNRAEGPQHF
j_gene: TRBJ1-4; abundance: few; d_gene: .; v_gene: TRBV5-1; CDR3nt: TGCGCCAGTTCCCCCTTCACTGCAACTAATGAAAAACTGTTTTTT; CDR3aa: CASSPFTATNEKLFF
j_gene: TRBJ2-7; abundance: .; d_gene: .; v_gene: TRBV6-1; CDR3nt: TGTGCCAGCAGTGGGGGTTGGGGCCACGAGCAGTACTTC; CDR3aa: CASSGGWGHEQYF
j_gene: TRBJ1-1; abundance: .; d_gene: .; v_gene: TRBV2; CDR3nt: TGTGCCAGCCCGACAGATCTGAACACTGAAGCTTTCTTT; CDR3aa: CASPTDLNTEAFF
j_gene: TRBJ2-7; abundance: few; d_gene: TRBD2; v_gene: TRBV4-1; CDR3nt: TGCGCCAGCAGCCAAGTTAGCGGGGAACCCGAGCAGTACTTC; CDR3aa: CASSQVSGEPEQYF